This T cell receptor beta chain was sequenced for a study of blood T cell repertoires in COVID-19 (TCRdb year 2020). Broadly, across the study: The collaborator samples originated in the United States, Italy and Spain and spanned the acute and convalescent phases of COVID-19. The material from the prospective study consisted of cDNA or gDNA derived from T cells, B-cell-depleted T cells, or PBMCs. Subjects who had been exposed to COVID-19, were actively infected with it, or had recovered from it provided the deeply sampled blood TCRbeta repertoires that made up the dataset. A freely available public database, intended as a resource for researchers studying the immune response to SARS-CoV-2, is where the repertoires were released. Samples were obtained from the ongoing ImmuneRACE study (first 160 participants) and from 1,254 subjects provided by 6 global collaborators. The sample metadata nearly always contained a de-identified subject ID, COVID-19 status, age in years and sex. HLA class I and class II types, where available, came from metadata supplied by the sample provider rather than from assay-based typing. Broader findings and caveats from the paper: The amount of clinical and demographic metadata varied by source and participant and was provided uncurated.

The immunoSEQ Assay, a bias-controlled multiplex PCR, was used to amplify TCRbeta CDR3 regions from genomic DNA. The source study handled its data this way. The number of nucleated cells in each sample was estimated by amplification of reference gene primers within the assay. To quantify the absolute abundance of each unique TCRbeta CDR3 rearrangement, sequence reads were collapsed and filtered. Productive Simpson clonality was computed per sample as the square root of Simpson's diversity index over productive rearrangements. TCRdb re-hosts the immuneACCESS table, in-frame sequences only. Its copies lack some clones; in the studies checked, an unresolved V gene accounts for under half of them, and the cause for the rest is not known. V, J and clone size were drawn from that table, and D and trimming were deduced from the DNA. The sample contains some 150,000 clones, about 80% of them found a single time. Around 7.8% of the sample is taken by the ten largest.

The collaborating institutions used their own protocols to collect whole blood in K2EDTA tubes. Collaborator samples were shipped for TCRbeta analysis as frozen whole blood, isolated PBMCs, or DNA extracted from either sample type. Including the terminal cysteine and phenylalanine, the CDR3 comprises 16 residues. Only the CDR3 part of the read is kept: 48 bases, read in frame from the first base. As encoded in the germline V gene (reference sequence), CDR1 is MNHNY while CDR2 is SVGAGI. Relative to germline, V is 0 bases shorter and J is 6 bases shorter, with 12 bases between their ends. About this clone: No antigen is known for it. Base qualities are not recorded, but no much larger clone differs from it by a single base.

This chain is built from TRBV6-6 and TRBJ1-6; the D gene cannot be named for sure. The specimen sequenced was peripheral blood. The source is a human donor in a cohort sampled during active COVID-19. The base sequence is TGTGCCAGCAGTTACTCGAGCCCCGGAGCTAATTCACCCCTCCACTTT. Its coded protein is CASSYSSPGANSPLHF.